The next 6 T cell receptor beta chains were all read from a single sample in a study of monozygotic twins with inflammatory bowel disease. TCRdb re-called the 5' RACE reads and shows each CDR3 protein once, DNA omitted. This sample contains roughly 140,000 distinct CDR3 sequences. Sample: blood. The source of these receptors is a human donor with ulcerative colitis or Crohn's disease, or a healthy co-twin of an affected twin (not recorded which).

J is TRBJ2-1 and V is TRBV20-1. CDR1 and CDR2 from the germline V gene are DFQATT and SNEGSKA (reference sequence). The CDR3 extends over 13 amino acids. The CDR3 here is CGTPGANCNEQFF.

The genes are TRBV20-1 and TRBJ2-5; the TCRdb call, TRBD2, lacks DNA for checking. Germline V gene data show CDR1 as DFQATT and CDR2 as SNEGSKA (reference sequence). This CDR3 comprises 16 residues. This CDR3 reads CSARAATSGVQETQYF.

V is TRBV20-1 and J is TRBJ2-7; TCRdb's D call of TRBD2 is untestable without DNA. Per germline, CDR1 DFQATT and CDR2 SNEGSKA (reference sequence). The CDR3 is made up of 14 amino acids. The CDR3 spells CSARDDSRGHEQYF.

This chain links TRBV10-3 with TRBJ2-3; lacking DNA, the TRBD1 call made by TCRdb goes unchecked. The germline gives CDR1 ENHRY, CDR2 SYGVKD. This CDR3 is built from 16 residues. The CDR3 sequence is CAISERTGSSTDTQYF.

The rearrangement links TRBV5-1 to TRBJ1-1. The CDR3 runs to 13 residues. Germline lookup yields CDR1 SGHRS and CDR2 YFSETQ. The CDR3 here is CASSSWTNTEAFF. Together with reference TRBV5-1 and TRBJ1-1, the CDR3 gives the full variable domain: KAGVTQTPRYLIKTRGQQVTLSCSPISGHRSVSWYQQTPGQGLQFLFEYFSETQRNKGNFPGRFSGRQFSNSRSEMNVSTLELGDSALYLCASSSWTNTEAFFGQGTRLTVV.

J is TRBJ2-3 and V is TRBV5-1. This CDR3 has 14 amino acids. Germline CDR1 is SGHRS and CDR2 is YFSETQ. CDR3 amino acids: CASSLEGSTDTQYF.